The source of this TCR beta chain is a study of T cell responses to AZD1222 COVID-19 vaccine. Whole-study findings and limits: A rise in Spike-specific TCR breadth and depth followed two AZD1222 doses.

About this clone itself: The antigen is not known.

The protocol was immunoSEQ multiplex PCR, while the TCRdb copy is restricted to in-frame clones and leaves out a portion. The table includes roughly 93,000 clones, approximately 89% detected once. The sample here was peripheral blood, taken 28 days after the second AZD1222 dose. The clonotype was recovered from an adult who received the AZD1222 COVID-19 vaccine.

CDR3 sequence (DNA): TGTGCCAGCTCTACCCCCTCGCCCATTAATGAGCAGTTCTTC. This encodes CASSTPSPINEQFF. The chain combines TRBV13 with TRBJ2-1; no clear D. Germline CDR1 is PRHDT and CDR2 is FYEKMQ (reference sequence). The CDR3 runs 14 residues. V shed 8 bases and J shed 7 bases, with 18 bases lying between them.